These T cell receptor beta chains were read from a single sample in a study of PD-1 blockade in classical Hodgkin lymphoma. Profiled with immunoSEQ multiplex PCR; TCRdb holds only in-frame clones, not every one. The data show around 45,000 clones, with about 65% seen just once and 2.8% held by the top ten. The sample consisted of peripheral blood mononuclear cells (PBMCs), taken before the second cycle of nivolumab. Receptors were obtained from a human donor with classical Hodgkin lymphoma. CDR3s include the opening cysteine and the closing phenylalanine or tryptophan. D genes are given only for firm matches. Size tells how often a clone was seen (once, few, many) or the class of an expanded clone, and some rows leave it out.

TRBV7-9	NA	NA	TRBJ2-7	TGTGCCAGCAGCTTAGTAGGGACACGAGACGAGCAGTACTTC	CASSLVGTRDEQYF
TRBV7-9	NA	TRBD2	TRBJ2-1	TGTGCCAGCACGGGGCTAGCGGGGATCCCTGGGTGGCAGTTCTTC	CASTGLAGIPGWQFF
TRBV30	NA	NA	TRBJ2-7	TGTGCCTGCTTGTGGGTAGCAGGCTACGAGCAGTACTTC	CACLWVAGYEQYF
TRBV5-1	NA	NA	TRBJ1-1	TGCGCCAGCAGCTTAGGGTCGAACACTGAAGCTTTCTTT	CASSLGSNTEAFF
TRBV7-9	NA	NA	TRBJ1-2	TGTGCCAGCAGCTTCCAATGGGATGCTAACTATGGCTACACCTTC	CASSFQWDANYGYTF
TRBV7-9	once	NA	TRBJ2-7	TGTGCCAGCAGCCTGCCCCGGGAAACCTACGAGCAGTACTTC	CASSLPRETYEQYF
TRBV27	once	TRBD2	TRBJ2-1	TGTGCCAGTAGGCGGGGGGCGGGAAATGAGCAGTTCTTC	CASRRGAGNEQFF
TRBV9	few	NA	TRBJ1-2	TGTGCCAGCAGCGTATCTACGACCAGGGGTTCCGGTTTGGACTATGGCTACACCTTC	CASSVSTTRGSGLDYGYTF
TRBV5-5	NA	NA	TRBJ1-5	TGTGCCAGCAGCTTGAATACCGGGGACAATCAGCCCCAGCATTTT	CASSLNTGDNQPQHF
TRBV7-3	NA	TRBD1	TRBJ2-1	TGTGCCAGCAGTTCAGGGGGAGTCTCCTACAATGAGCAGTTCTTC	CASSSGGVSYNEQFF
TRBV5-6	NA	TRBD2	TRBJ2-7	TGTGCCAGCAGCTTTTTTAGCGGGGGGCGGTTTTCCTACGAGCAGTACTTC	CASSFFSGGRFSYEQYF
TRBV7-9	NA	NA	TRBJ2-7	TGTGCCAGCAGCCTTGGGACCCGAGGGAGCTACGAGCAGTACTTC	CASSLGTRGSYEQYF
TRBV27	NA	TRBD1	TRBJ2-6	TGTGCCAGCAGTCCCCGACAGGGACCAAGTGGGGCCAACGTCCTGACTTTC	CASSPRQGPSGANVLTF
TRBV2	NA	NA	TRBJ1-1	TGTGCCAGCAGTGAGGGAGGGGCTGAAGCTTTCTTT	CASSEGGAEAFF
TRBV11-2	NA	TRBD2	TRBJ2-3	TGTGCCAGCAGCCGGGGACTAGCGGGCACAGATACGCAGTATTTT	CASSRGLAGTDTQYF
TRBV5-8	NA	NA	TRBJ1-1	TGTGCCAGCAGCTTGGGGCGGTGGAACACTGAAGCTTTCTTT	CASSLGRWNTEAFF
TRBV11-2	NA	TRBD2	TRBJ2-7	TGTGCCAGCAGCTTAGGGTCGGGGGGAGGCTACGAGCAGTACTTC	CASSLGSGGGYEQYF
TRBV9	few	TRBD2	TRBJ2-3	TGTGCCAGCAGCGTAGCGGGACTAGCGGGAGCAGGGGGCACAGATACGCAGTATTTT	CASSVAGLAGAGGTDTQYF
TRBV30	few	NA	TRBJ2-6	TGTGCCTGGGACCCGGCCTCTGGGGCCAACGTCCTGACTTTC	CAWDPASGANVLTF
TRBV15	NA	NA	TRBJ2-2	TGTGCCACCTTTGGTACCACCGGGGAGCTGTTTTTT	CATFGTTGELFF